The 5 T cell receptor beta chains presented below share a single source sample, sequenced in a study of blood T cell repertoires in COVID-19. Assay used: immunoSEQ multiplex PCR; TCRdb lists only in-frame clones, some missing. The table has fewer than 150,000 clones, roughly 86% seen once; the top ten hold over 10%. Sequenced sample: peripheral blood. The receptors here all came from a human donor in a cohort sampled during active COVID-19.

This clone was detected once. V usage is TRBV19 and J usage is TRBJ1-5; D is unclear. This CDR3 has 16 amino acids. With 7 bases removed from V and 3 bases from J, the gap between germline ends came to 19 bases. Germline lookup yields CDR1 LNHDA and CDR2 SQIVND (reference sequence). The CDR3 here is CASKINDAGDNQPQHF. The DNA for the CDR3 is TGTGCCAGTAAAATAAACGACGCCGGGGACAATCAGCCCCAGCATTTT.

The V gene is TRBV6-2 or TRBV6-3, the J gene TRBJ1-2, with 7 bases lining up with TRBD1. Losses at the gene ends were 5 bases for V and 6 bases for J; bases not matched to a gene: 6. The CDR3 has 13 residues. CDR1 MNHEY and CDR2 SVGEGT come from the germline V gene. The CDR3 loop is CASSRSGGDGYTF. CDR3 bases: TGTGCCAGCAGTCGCTCAGGGGGTGATGGCTACACCTTC.

This chain connects TRBV6-6 to TRBJ2-2; perhaps TRBD2 as D (6 bases). V lost 5 bases and J 0 bases, leaving 16 bases between the germline ends. Germline-derived CDR1 and CDR2 are MNHNY and SVGAGI (reference sequence). The CDR3 has 17 residues. The CDR3 loop is CASSPRGGSTNTGELFF. In DNA form, the CDR3 reads TGTGCCAGCAGTCCCCGGGGAGGATCTACGAACACCGGGGAGCTGTTTTTT.

The chain carries TRBV6-2 or TRBV6-3 and TRBJ2-1; TRBD2 matches 11 bases. The CDR3 is 15 amino acids. V was clipped by 5 bases and J by 6 bases; unmatched bases: 6. Per the germline V gene, CDR1 is MNHEY and CDR2 is SVGEGT. The DNA for the CDR3 is TGTGCCAGCAGTATACTAGCGGGGGTTTCCAATGAGCAGTTCTTC. Translating gives CASSILAGVSNEQFF.

The chain carries TRBV3-1 (or the pseudogene TRBV3-2) and TRBJ2-2, with TRBD2 as a possible D gene (7 bases). The germline V gene has CDR1 LGHDT and CDR2 YNNKEL (reference sequence). V dropped 4 bases and J dropped 6 bases, with 18 bases sitting between them. The CDR3 has 16 residues. The DNA of the CDR3 is TGTGCCAGCAGCCCGAGGGGGGGGGCCCGCCCCGGGGAGCTGTTTTTT. Translating it yields CASSPRGGARPGELFF.